This is a list of T cell receptor beta chains from one sample in a study of tumor-infiltrating lymphocytes in primary liver carcinoma. TCRdb reanalysed the multiplex PCR reads using MiXCR and keeps one entry per CDR3 protein. This table has about 120,000 distinct CDR3 sequences, approximately 68% appearing once. Input material: tumor-adjacent normal liver tissue. The receptor source for this set is a woman in her fifties or sixties with primary liver carcinoma and hepatitis B virus infection. Each CDR3 is given with its conserved first and last residue. The D gene is left open where the match is weak. Size tells how often a clone was seen (once, few, many) or the class of an expanded clone, and some rows leave it out.

clone_size	j_call	d_call	v_call	cdr3_aa	cdr3_nt
-	TRBJ2-1	TRBD2	TRBV4-2	CGSSQEGGFRLAPSSYNEQFF	TGTGGCAGCAGCCAAGAGGGAGGTTTTAGACTAGCCCCAAGTTCCTACAATGAGCAGTTCTTC
once	TRBJ2-3	TRBD2	TRBV7-8	CASNPLAGALTDTQYF	TGTGCCAGCAACCCGCTAGCGGGAGCATTGACAGATACGCAGTATTTT
-	TRBJ2-3	TRBD2	TRBV24-1	CATRDHETSGKSRDTQYF	TGTGCCACCAGGGATCACGAGACTAGCGGGAAGTCAAGAGATACGCAGTATTTT
-	TRBJ2-5	-	TRBV5-1	CASGRTGERQETQYF	TGCGCCAGCGGCCGAACGGGAGAACGGCAAGAGACCCAGTACTTC
-	TRBJ2-3	TRBD2	TRBV28	CASSLGLAGGSDTQYF	TGTGCCAGCAGTTTGGGACTAGCGGGAGGAAGTGATACGCAGTATTTT
-	TRBJ2-1	-	TRBV6-5	CVSSEWAYYSYNEQFF	TGTGTCAGCAGTGAATGGGCATACTACTCCTACAATGAGCAGTTCTTC
-	TRBJ1-1	-	TRBV2	CASSDRDNRNTEAFF	TGTGCCAGCAGCGACCGGGACAATAGGAACACTGAAGCTTTCTTT
-	TRBJ2-3	-	TRBV5-5	CASSRGQWDTQYF	TGTGCCAGCAGTAGAGGACAGTGGGATACGCAGTATTTT
-	TRBJ2-3	TRBD2	TRBV11-1	CAGSLRQLAGESHF	TGTGCTGGCAGCTTAAGGCAACTTGCGGGAGAGTCTCACTTT
many	TRBJ1-1	-	TRBV5-1	CASSLAPGNTEAFF	TGCGCCAGCAGCTTGGCACCAGGGAACACTGAAGCTTTCTTT